The present entry profiles one T cell receptor beta chain with its context. As handled by the study authors: Using reference gene primer amplification, nucleated cell counts were estimated. Only in-frame clones appear in the TCRdb table, and some are missing; sequencing was by immunoSEQ multiplex PCR. D and trimming were read from the DNA, whereas the V and J calls and clone size are those reported in that table. The table has about 220,000 clones, around four fifths seen once. The V end was cut by 8 bases, the J end by 6 bases, with 20 bases between. This CDR3 is 14 amino acids long. Germline values: CDR1 LNHDA, CDR2 SQIVND (reference sequence). This sample was included in a study of blood T cell repertoires in COVID-19. The wider study: Whether acute or convalescent, the COVID-19 samples came from the United States, Italy and Spain. T cells, B-cell-depleted T cells, or PBMCs supplied cDNA or gDNA.

What was sequenced was peripheral blood. The clonotype originates from a man aged 25 to 40 with active or convalescent COVID-19. V is TRBV19 and J is TRBJ2-7, with TRBD2 as a possible D gene (7 bases). Here the CDR3 DNA reads TGTGCCAGTTCGAGAGGGGGAGGGCCTCTCGAGCAGTACTTC. It is translated as CASSRGGGPLEQYF.